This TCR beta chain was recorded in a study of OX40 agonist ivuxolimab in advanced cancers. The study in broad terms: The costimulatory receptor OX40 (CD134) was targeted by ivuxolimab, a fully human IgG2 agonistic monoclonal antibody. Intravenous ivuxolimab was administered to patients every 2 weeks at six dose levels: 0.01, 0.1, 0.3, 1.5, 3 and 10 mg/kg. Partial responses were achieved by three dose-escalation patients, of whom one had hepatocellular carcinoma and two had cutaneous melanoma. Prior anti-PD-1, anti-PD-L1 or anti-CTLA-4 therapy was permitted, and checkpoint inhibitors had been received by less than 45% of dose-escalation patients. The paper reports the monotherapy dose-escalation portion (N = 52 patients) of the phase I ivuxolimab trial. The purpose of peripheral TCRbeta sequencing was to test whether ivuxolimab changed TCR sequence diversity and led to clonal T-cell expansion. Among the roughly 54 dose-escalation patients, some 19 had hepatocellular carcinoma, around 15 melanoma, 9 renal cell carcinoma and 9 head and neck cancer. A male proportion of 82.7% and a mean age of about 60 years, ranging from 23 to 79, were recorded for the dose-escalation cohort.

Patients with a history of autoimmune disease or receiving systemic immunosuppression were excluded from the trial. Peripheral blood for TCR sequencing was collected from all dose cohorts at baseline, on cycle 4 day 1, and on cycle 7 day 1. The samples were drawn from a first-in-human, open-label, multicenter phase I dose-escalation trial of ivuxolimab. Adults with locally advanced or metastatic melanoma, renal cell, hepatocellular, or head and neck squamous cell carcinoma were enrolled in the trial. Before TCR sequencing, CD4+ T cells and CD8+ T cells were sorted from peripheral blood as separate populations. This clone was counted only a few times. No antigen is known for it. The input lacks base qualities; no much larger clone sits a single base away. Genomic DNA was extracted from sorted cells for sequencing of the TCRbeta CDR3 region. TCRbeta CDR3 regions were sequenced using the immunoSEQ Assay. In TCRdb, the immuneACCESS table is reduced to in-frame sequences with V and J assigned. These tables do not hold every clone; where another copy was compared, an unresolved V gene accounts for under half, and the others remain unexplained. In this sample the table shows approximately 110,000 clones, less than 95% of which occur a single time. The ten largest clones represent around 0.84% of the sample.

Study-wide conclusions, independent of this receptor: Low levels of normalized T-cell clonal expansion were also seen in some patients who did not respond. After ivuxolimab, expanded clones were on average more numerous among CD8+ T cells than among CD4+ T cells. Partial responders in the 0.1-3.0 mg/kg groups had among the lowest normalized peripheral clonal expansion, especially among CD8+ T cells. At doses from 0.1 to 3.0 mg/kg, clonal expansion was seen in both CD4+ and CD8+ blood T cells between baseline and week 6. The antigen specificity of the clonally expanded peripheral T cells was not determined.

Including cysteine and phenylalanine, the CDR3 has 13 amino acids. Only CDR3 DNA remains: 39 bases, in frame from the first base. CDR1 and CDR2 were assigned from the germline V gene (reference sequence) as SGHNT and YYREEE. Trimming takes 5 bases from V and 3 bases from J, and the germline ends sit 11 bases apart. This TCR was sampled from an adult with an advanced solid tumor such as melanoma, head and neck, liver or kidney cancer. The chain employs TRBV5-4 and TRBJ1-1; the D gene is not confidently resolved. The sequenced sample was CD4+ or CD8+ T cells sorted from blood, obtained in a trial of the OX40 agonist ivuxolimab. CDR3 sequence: CASSLQTHTEAFF. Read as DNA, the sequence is TGTGCCAGCAGTTTACAGACTCACACTGAAGCTTTCTTT.